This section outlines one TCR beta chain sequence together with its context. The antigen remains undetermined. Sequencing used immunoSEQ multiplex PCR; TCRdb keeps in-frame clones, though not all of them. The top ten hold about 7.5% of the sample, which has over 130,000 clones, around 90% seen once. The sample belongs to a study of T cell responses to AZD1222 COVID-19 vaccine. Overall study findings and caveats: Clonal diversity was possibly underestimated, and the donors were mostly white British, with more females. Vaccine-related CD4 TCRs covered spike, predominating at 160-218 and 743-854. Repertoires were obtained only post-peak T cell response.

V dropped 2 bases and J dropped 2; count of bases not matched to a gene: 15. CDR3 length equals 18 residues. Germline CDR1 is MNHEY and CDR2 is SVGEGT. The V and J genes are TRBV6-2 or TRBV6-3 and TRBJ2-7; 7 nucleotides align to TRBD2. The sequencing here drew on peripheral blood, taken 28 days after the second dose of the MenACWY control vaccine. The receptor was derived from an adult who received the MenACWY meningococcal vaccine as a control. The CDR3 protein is CASSYNLSRLADAYEQYF. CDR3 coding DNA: TGTGCCAGCAGTTACAATCTGTCTCGGCTAGCGGACGCCTACGAGCAGTACTTC.